This paragraph covers one T cell receptor (beta chain) sequence. Its specificity is unknown. Unique molecular identifiers featured in each of the TCR beta cDNA libraries. One entry per CDR3 protein, called by TCRdb with MiXCR from the PCR reads. The data contain almost 700,000 distinct CDR3 sequences, around 60% of them singletons. The CDR3 contains 15 residues. V was clipped by 1 base and J by 4 bases; unmatched bases: 5. The data are from a study of post-analysis software for immune sequencing data. Study-wide background: Multiple sclerosis in the patients followed relapsing-remitting, secondary progressive and progressive-relapsing courses.

The study's findings and limits: Five or six TRBV segments, TRBV5-6, TRBV5-1 and TRBV20-1 among them, were found more frequent in patients than controls. The normalized Chao1 diversity of multiple sclerosis patients was significantly lower than that of controls.

The sequence was collected from a girl aged 2-10 years with multiple sclerosis. Input material: blood. The gene calls are TRBV12-3 or TRBV12-4 and TRBJ2-5, with 8 bases fitting TRBD1. CDR3 sequence reads: CASSLGYTGGETQYF. In DNA, the CDR3 is TGTGCCAGCAGTTTAGGGTATACAGGGGGAGAGACCCAGTACTTC.